This T cell receptor (beta chain) was identified in a study of blood T cell repertoires in COVID-19. Whole-study context: Whether acute or convalescent, the COVID-19 samples came from the United States, Italy and Spain. Sample material is recorded as cDNA or gDNA derived from T cells, B-cell-depleted T cells, or PBMCs.

Trimming removed 6 bases from V and 7 bases from J; junction bases left unmatched: 8. Germline V lookup: CDR1 SGHNT, CDR2 YYREEE (reference sequence). The CDR3 covers 13 residues. Authors' data handling: From reference gene primer amplification, estimates of nucleated cell counts were derived. Using immunoSEQ multiplex PCR, the repertoire was profiled, and TCRdb retains in-frame clones only, with some absent. Clone size and the V and J calls come from that table; the DNA yielded D and trimming. The repertoire consists of roughly 250,000 clones, with roughly 89% occurring once and the leading ten covering 0.75% to 0.9%.

The gene calls are TRBV5-4 and TRBJ2-3; 7 nucleotides agree with TRBD2. This receptor was taken from a man aged 25-40 years with acute or convalescent COVID-19. The sequenced sample consisted of peripheral blood. CDR3 residues: CASTFGEGNTQYF. The CDR3 nucleotides read TGTGCCAGCACCTTTGGGGAGGGGAATACGCAGTATTTT. The full variable domain, rest sourced from reference TRBV5-4 and TRBJ2-3, is ETGVTQSPTHLIKTRGQQVTLRCSSQSGHNTVSWYQQALGQGPQFIFQYYREEENGRGNFPPRFSGLQFPNYSSELNVNALELDDSALYLCASTFGEGNTQYFGPGTRLTVL.